These T cell receptor beta chains were read from a single sample in a study of cytomegalovirus exposure and HLA in healthy donors. TCRdb's copy holds only in-frame clones and misses some; the assay was immunoSEQ multiplex PCR. Of some 150,000 clones in the sample, around 10% are singletons; the top ten hold 1.8%. The sequencing sample was made of PBMCs. The receptors shown here come from a man aged 50-60 years in good health and CMV-seronegative. Both conserved end residues are part of each CDR3. The order of the fields is V gene, J gene, D gene, clone size, CDR3 protein, CDR3 DNA. The D gene is left open where the match is weak. Clone size is stated in some rows and not others, as once, few, many or a class when expanded.

TRBV6-5,TRBJ1-1,TRBD1,-,CASTPGRGSTEAFF,TGTGCCAGCACCCCGGGCAGGGGGTCCACTGAAGCTTTCTTT
TRBV9,TRBJ2-3,TRBD2,few,CASSVVPSGYTDTQYF,TGTGCCAGCAGCGTAGTTCCTAGCGGATACACAGATACGCAGTATTTT
TRBV5-1,TRBJ2-4,-,-,CASSYSSPLAKNIQYF,TGCGCCAGCAGCTACAGTTCCCCCCTAGCCAAAAACATTCAGTACTTC
TRBV2,TRBJ2-3,TRBD1,few,CASSVLRRDRVRDTQYF,TGTGCCAGCAGTGTTTTACGACGGGACAGGGTGAGAGATACGCAGTATTTT
TRBV9,TRBJ2-1,TRBD2,few,CASSVRVAGAIYNEQFF,TGTGCCAGCAGCGTAAGGGTAGCGGGGGCTATCTACAATGAGCAGTTCTTC
TRBV6-1,TRBJ2-1,-,-,CASSEPTRTNEQFF,TGTGCCAGCAGTGAACCGACTAGAACCAATGAGCAGTTCTTC
TRBV29-1,TRBJ2-3,TRBD1,-,CSVPGGTGFTDTQYF,TGCAGCGTCCCTGGCGGGACAGGGTTCACAGATACGCAGTATTTT
TRBV11-2,TRBJ2-7,TRBD1,-,CASSFQTLRPTGGYEQYF,TGTGCCAGCAGCTTCCAAACATTACGGCCGACAGGGGGCTACGAGCAGTACTTC
TRBV6-1,TRBJ2-7,TRBD1,-,CASSGRIWDSQNSYEQYF,TGTGCCAGCAGTGGCAGAATCTGGGACAGCCAGAACTCCTACGAGCAGTACTTC
TRBV19,TRBJ1-5,-,few,CASSIISQYSNQPQHF,TGTGCCAGTAGTATTATATCACAGTATAGCAATCAGCCCCAGCATTTT
TRBV4-1,TRBJ1-2,-,-,CASSQSGLSNYGYTF,TGCGCCAGCAGCCAATCGGGACTTAGTAACTATGGCTACACCTTC
TRBV19,TRBJ2-1,-,-,CASSERAYNEQFF,TGTGCCAGTTCCGAGCGGGCTTACAATGAGCAGTTCTTC
TRBV19,TRBJ2-2,TRBD2,-,CASRGGTNTGELFF,TGTGCCAGTAGGGGGGGGACTAACACCGGGGAGCTGTTTTTT
TRBV29-1,TRBJ2-4,TRBD1,few,CSVGQGGNIQYF,TGCAGCGTTGGACAGGGGGGAAACATTCAGTACTTC
TRBV28,TRBJ1-1,TRBD1,-,CASSLPGTANTEAFF,TGTGCCAGCAGTCTCCCCGGGACAGCTAACACTGAAGCTTTCTTT
TRBV9,TRBJ2-1,TRBD2,few,CASSVAGGPYNEQFF,TGTGCCAGCAGCGTAGCGGGAGGGCCCTACAATGAGCAGTTCTTC
TRBV6-5,TRBJ2-7,TRBD1,few,CASSSSRDRGYEQYF,TGTGCCAGCAGTTCTTCACGGGACAGGGGCTACGAGCAGTACTTC
TRBV5-1,TRBJ2-5,TRBD2,few,CASSLSSSGGAREKTQYF,TGCGCCAGCAGCTTGAGTTCTAGCGGGGGGGCCAGGGAGAAGACCCAGTACTTC
TRBV20-1,TRBJ2-5,TRBD2,few,CSGLAQETQYF,TGCAGCGGACTAGCTCAAGAGACCCAGTACTTC
TRBV28,TRBJ1-4,TRBD1,few,CATKGAVEKLFF,TGTGCCACGAAGGGGGCGGTTGAAAAACTGTTTTTT
TRBV5-4,TRBJ1-2,TRBD1,-,CASSLADRGPGFYQGYTF,TGTGCCAGCAGCTTGGCGGACAGGGGGCCGGGGTTTTATCAAGGCTACACCTTC
TRBV6-1,TRBJ2-7,-,-,CASSFSTVSYEQYF,TGTGCCAGCAGTTTCTCTACGGTTTCCTACGAGCAGTACTTC
TRBV4-1,TRBJ2-1,TRBD2,-,CASSQRGGSSYNEQFF,TGCGCCAGCAGCCAACGCGGGGGGAGCTCCTACAATGAGCAGTTCTTC
TRBV28,TRBJ2-7,TRBD2,few,CASSSSLGLVAPNEQYF,TGTGCCAGCAGTTCCTCTCTTGGACTAGTAGCGCCCAACGAGCAGTACTTC
TRBV7-6,TRBJ1-5,-,-,CASSHRGDQGHNQPQHF,TGTGCCAGCAGCCATCGTGGAGATCAGGGGCACAATCAGCCCCAGCATTTT
TRBV5-1,TRBJ2-7,TRBD2,-,CASSQGLAGVSYEQYF,TGCGCCAGCAGCCAAGGACTAGCGGGAGTGTCCTACGAGCAGTACTTC
TRBV7-2,TRBJ2-7,-,-,CASRLGRNSYEQYF,TGTGCCAGCAGACTAGGGCGGAACTCCTACGAGCAGTACTTC
TRBV7-2,TRBJ2-1,-,-,CASSLDRGNEQFF,TGTGCCAGCAGCTTAGACCGGGGCAATGAGCAGTTCTTC
TRBV2,TRBJ2-7,TRBD1,-,CASSELQGAVYEQYF,TGTGCCAGCAGTGAACTGCAGGGGGCTGTCTACGAGCAGTACTTC